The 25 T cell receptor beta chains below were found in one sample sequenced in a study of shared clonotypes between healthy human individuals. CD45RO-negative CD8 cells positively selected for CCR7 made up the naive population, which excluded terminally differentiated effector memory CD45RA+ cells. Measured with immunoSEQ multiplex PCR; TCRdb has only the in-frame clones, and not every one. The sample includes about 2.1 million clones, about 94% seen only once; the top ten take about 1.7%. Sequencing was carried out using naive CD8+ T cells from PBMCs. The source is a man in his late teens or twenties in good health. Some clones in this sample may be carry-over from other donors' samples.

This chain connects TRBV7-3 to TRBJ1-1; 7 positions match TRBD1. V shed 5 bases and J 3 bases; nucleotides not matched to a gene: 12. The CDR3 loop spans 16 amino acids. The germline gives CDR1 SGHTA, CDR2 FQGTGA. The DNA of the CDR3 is TGTGCCAGCAGCCCCCCAAGACAGGGTGTGGACACTGAAGCTTTCTTT. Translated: CASSPPRQGVDTEAFF.

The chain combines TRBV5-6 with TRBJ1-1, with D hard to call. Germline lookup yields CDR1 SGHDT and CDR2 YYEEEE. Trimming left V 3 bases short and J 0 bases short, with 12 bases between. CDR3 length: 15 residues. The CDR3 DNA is TGTGCCAGCAGCTGGGGAGGAACGCTGAACACTGAAGCTTTCTTT. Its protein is CASSWGGTLNTEAFF. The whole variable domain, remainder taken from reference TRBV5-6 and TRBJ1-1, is DAGVTQSPTHLIKTRGQQVTLRCSPKSGHDTVSWYQQALGQGPQFIFQYYEEEERQRGNFPDRFSGHQFPNYSSELNVNALLLGDSALYLCASSWGGTLNTEAFFGQGTRLTVV.

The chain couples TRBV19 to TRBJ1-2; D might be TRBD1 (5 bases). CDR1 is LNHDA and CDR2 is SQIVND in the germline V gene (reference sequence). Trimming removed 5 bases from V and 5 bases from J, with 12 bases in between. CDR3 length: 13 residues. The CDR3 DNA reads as TGTGCCAGTAGTTTCAGGGATGTTTATGGCTACACCTTC. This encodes CASSFRDVYGYTF. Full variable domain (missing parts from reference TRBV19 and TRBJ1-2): DGGITQSPKYLFRKEGQNVTLSCEQNLNHDAMYWYRQDPGQGLRLIYYSQIVNDFQKGDIAEGYSVSREKKESFPLTVTSAQKNPTAFYLCASSFRDVYGYTFGSGTRLTVV.

CDR3 in amino acids: CASSQGIRGVRGNTIYF. CDR3 DNA sequence: TGCGCCAGCAGCCAAGGAATTAGGGGGGTTAGGGGAAACACCATATATTTT. V and J are TRBV4-1 and TRBJ1-3; D may be TRBD1 (6 bases). CDR3 length: 17 residues. Germline CDR1 is MGHRA and CDR2 is YSYEKL. Trimming took off 1 base at V and 4 bases at J, with 17 bases between the two ends.

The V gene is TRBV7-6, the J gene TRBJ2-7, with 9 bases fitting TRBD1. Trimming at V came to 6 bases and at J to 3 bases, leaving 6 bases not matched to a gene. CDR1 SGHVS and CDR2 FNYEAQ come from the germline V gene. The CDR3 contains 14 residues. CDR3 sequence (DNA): TGTGCCAGCAGTCCCGGGACAGGGTACTACGAGCAGTACTTC. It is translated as CASSPGTGYYEQYF. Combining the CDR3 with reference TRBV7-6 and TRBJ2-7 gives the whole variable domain GAGVSQSPRYKVTKRGQDVALRCDPISGHVSLYWYRQALGQGPEFLTYFNYEAQQDKSGLPNDRFSAERPEGSISTLTIQRTEQRDSAMYRCASSPGTGYYEQYFGPGTRLTVT.

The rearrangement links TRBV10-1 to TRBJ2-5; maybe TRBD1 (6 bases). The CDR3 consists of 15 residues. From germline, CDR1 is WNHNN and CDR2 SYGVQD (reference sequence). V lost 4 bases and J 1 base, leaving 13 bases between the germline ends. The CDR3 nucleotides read TGCGCCAGCAGTGGCCACAGGGATAGCCAAGAGACCCAGTACTTC. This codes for CASSGHRDSQETQYF.

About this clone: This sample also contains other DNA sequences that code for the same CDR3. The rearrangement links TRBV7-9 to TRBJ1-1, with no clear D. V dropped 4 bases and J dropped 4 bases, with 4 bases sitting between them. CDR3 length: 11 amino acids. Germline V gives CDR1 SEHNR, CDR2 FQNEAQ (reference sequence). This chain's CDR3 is CASSYSTEAFF. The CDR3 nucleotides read TGTGCCAGCAGCTACAGCACTGAAGCTTTCTTT.

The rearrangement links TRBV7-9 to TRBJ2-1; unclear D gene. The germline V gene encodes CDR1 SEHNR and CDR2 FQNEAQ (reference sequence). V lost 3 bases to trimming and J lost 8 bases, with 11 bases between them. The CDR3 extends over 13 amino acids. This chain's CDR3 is CASSLTLFDEQFF. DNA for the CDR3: TGTGCCAGCAGCTTGACATTATTCGATGAGCAGTTCTTC. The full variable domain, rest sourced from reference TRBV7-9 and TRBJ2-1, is DTGVSQNPRHKITKRGQNVTFRCDPISEHNRLYWYRQTLGQGPEFLTYFQNEAQLEKSRLLSDRFSAERPKGSFSTLEIQRTEQGDSAMYLCASSLTLFDEQFFGPGTRLTVL.

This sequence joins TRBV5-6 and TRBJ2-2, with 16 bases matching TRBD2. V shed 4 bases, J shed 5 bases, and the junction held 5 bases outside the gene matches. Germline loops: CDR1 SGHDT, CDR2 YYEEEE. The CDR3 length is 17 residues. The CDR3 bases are TGTGCCAGCAGCGAAGGGACTAGCGGGAGGGGGACCGGGGAGCTGTTTTTT. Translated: CASSEGTSGRGTGELFF.

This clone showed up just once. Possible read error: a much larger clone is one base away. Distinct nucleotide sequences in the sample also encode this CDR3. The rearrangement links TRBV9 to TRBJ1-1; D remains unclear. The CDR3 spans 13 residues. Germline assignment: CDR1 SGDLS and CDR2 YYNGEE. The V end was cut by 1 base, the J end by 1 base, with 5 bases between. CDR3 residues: CASSVSGNTEAFF. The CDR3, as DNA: TGTGCCAGCAGCGTAAGCGGGAACACTGAAGCTTTCTTT.

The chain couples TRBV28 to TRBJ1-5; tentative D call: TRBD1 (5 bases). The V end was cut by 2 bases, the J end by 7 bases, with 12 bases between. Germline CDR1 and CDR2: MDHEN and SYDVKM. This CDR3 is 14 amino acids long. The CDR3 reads CASSLVGEAQPQHF. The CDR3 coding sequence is TGTGCCAGCAGTTTAGTGGGGGAGGCACAGCCCCAGCATTTT.

The CDR3 DNA reads TGTGCCAGTAGTATATGGCCTTTTCGAGAATCTGGGGCCAACGTCCTGACTTTC. Its protein product is CASSIWPFRESGANVLTF. The genes are TRBV19 and TRBJ2-6; D is ambiguous. CDR3 length: 18 amino acids. Trimming removed 2 bases at V and 1 base at J, with 15 bases between. Per germline, CDR1 LNHDA and CDR2 SQIVND (reference sequence).

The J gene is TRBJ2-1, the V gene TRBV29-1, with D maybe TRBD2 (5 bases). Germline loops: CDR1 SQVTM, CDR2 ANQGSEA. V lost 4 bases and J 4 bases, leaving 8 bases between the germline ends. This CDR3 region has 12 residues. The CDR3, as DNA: TGCAGCGTTGCCCTAGCTTACAATGAGCAGTTCTTC. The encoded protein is CSVALAYNEQFF.

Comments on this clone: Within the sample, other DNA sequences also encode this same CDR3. The CDR3 sequence is CASSVVGGRSQETQYF. The DNA of the CDR3 is TGTGCCAGCAGCGTAGTGGGCGGGAGGAGCCAAGAGACCCAGTACTTC. The chain is built from TRBV9 and TRBJ2-5, with 8 bases aligning to TRBD2. The CDR3 totals 16 residues. Trimming took 0 bases from V and 1 from J; bases not matched to a gene: 5. Germline assignment: CDR1 SGDLS and CDR2 YYNGEE.

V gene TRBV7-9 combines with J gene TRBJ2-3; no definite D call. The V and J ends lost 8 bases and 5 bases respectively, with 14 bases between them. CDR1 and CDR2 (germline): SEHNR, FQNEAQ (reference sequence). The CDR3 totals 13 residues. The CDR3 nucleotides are TGTGCCAGCCGTTCCAACATAGTAGATACGCAGTATTTT. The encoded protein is CASRSNIVDTQYF.

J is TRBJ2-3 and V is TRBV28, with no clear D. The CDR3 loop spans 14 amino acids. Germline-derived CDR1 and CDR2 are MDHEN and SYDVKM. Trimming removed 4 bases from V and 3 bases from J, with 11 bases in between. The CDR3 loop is CASSSISGTDTQYF. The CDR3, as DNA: TGTGCCAGCAGTTCAATCTCCGGTACAGATACGCAGTATTTT. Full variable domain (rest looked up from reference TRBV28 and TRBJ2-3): DVKVTQSSRYLVKRTGEKVFLECVQDMDHENMFWYRQDPGLGLRLIYFSYDVKMKEKGDIPEGYSVSREKKERFSLILESASTNQTSMYLCASSSISGTDTQYFGPGTRLTVL.

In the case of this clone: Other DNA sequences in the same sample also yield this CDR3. CDR3 amino acids: CASSSLRDRVYEQYF. The CDR3 region has the DNA TGTGCCAGCAGCTCCCTCCGGGACAGGGTGTACGAGCAGTACTTC. The chain carries TRBV7-9 and TRBJ2-7, with 9 bases matching TRBD1. This CDR3 spans 15 amino acids. The junction had 8 bases not matched to a gene; V was cut back by 4 bases and J by 4 bases. Germline V gene sequence: CDR1 SEHNR, CDR2 FQNEAQ (reference sequence). Full variable domain (missing parts from reference TRBV7-9 and TRBJ2-7): DTGVSQNPRHKITKRGQNVTFRCDPISEHNRLYWYRQTLGQGPEFLTYFQNEAQLEKSRLLSDRFSAERPKGSFSTLEIQRTEQGDSAMYLCASSSLRDRVYEQYFGPGTRLTVT.

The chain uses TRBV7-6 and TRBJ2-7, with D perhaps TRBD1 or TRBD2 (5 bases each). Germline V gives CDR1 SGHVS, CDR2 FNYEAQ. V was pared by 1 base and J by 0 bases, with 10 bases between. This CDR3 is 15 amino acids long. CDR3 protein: CASSLGAGSSYEQYF. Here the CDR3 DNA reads TGTGCCAGCAGCTTAGGGGCAGGGAGCTCCTACGAGCAGTACTTC.

The DNA for the CDR3 is TGCGCCAGCAGCCAACGGGTCCCAACTAATGAAAAACTGTTTTTT. Amino acid sequence: CASSQRVPTNEKLFF. The rearrangement uses TRBV4-1 and TRBJ1-4; D call uncertain. The CDR3 has 15 residues. Germline V gives CDR1 MGHRA, CDR2 YSYEKL. V lost 2 bases, J lost 0 bases, and 7 bases lay in between.

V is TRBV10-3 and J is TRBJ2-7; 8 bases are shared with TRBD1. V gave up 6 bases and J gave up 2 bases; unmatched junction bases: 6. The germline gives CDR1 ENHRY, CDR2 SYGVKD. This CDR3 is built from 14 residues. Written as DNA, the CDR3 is TGTGCCATCAGCGGGGACAGGCCTCCCTACGAGCAGTACTTC. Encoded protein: CAISGDRPPYEQYF.

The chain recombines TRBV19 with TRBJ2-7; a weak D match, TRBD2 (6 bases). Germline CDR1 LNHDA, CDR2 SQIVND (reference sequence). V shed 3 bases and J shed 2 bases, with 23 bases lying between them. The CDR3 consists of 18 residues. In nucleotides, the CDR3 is TGTGCCAGTAGTATGTATTTCCGTGTCAGGGACTTAACCTACGAGCAGTACTTC. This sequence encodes CASSMYFRVRDLTYEQYF.

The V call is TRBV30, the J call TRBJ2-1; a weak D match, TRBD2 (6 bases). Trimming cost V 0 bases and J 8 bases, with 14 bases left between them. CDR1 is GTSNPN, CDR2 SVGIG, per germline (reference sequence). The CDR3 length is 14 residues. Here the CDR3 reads CAWSVSRELYEQFF. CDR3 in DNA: TGTGCCTGGAGTGTTTCCCGGGAGCTCTATGAGCAGTTCTTC.

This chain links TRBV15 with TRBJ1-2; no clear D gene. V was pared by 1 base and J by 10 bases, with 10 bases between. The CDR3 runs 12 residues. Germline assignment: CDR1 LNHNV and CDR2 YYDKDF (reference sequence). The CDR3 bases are TGTGCCACCAGCAGAGGTGGCTGGGACTACACCTTC. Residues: CATSRGGWDYTF.

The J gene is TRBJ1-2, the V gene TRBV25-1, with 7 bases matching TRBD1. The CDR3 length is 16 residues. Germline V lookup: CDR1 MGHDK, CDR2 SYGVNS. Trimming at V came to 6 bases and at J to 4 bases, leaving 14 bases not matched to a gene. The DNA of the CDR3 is TGTGCCAGCAGCGAGTGGACCCGGGACAGTTTCTATGGCTACACCTTC. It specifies CASSEWTRDSFYGYTF.

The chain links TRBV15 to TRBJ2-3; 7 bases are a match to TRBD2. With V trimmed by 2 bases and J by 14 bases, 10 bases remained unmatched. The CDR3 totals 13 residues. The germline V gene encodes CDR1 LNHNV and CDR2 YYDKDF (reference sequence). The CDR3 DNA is TGTGCCACCAGCAGAACGCAGGGACTAATCAGGTATTTT. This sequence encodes CATSRTQGLIRYF. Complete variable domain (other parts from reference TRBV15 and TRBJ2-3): DAMVIQNPRYQVTQFGKPVTLSCSQTLNHNVMYWYQQKSSQAPKLLFHYYDKDFNNEADTPDNFQSRRPNTSFCFLDIRSPGLGDTAMYLCATSRTQGLIRYFGPGTRLTVL.